This TCR beta chain was retrieved from a study of T cell responses to AZD1222 COVID-19 vaccine. The germline V gene has CDR1 LGHDT and CDR2 YNNKEL (reference sequence). The CDR3 runs to 16 residues. Trimming removed 3 bases from V and 5 bases from J; junction bases left unmatched: 4. Method: immunoSEQ multiplex PCR; TCRdb's copy keeps in-frame clones and lacks some. The data contain roughly 180,000 clones, more than 85% of them singletons. General study results and limits: The study identified only a handful of AZD1222 recipients as seropositive at baseline. Donor demographics were predominantly white British with a female majority; clonal diversity may be underestimated. Distributed over spike, vaccine-associated CD4 TCRs predominated at 160-218 and 743-854.

With respect to this clone: Its specificity is not known.

The clonotype originates from an adult who received the AZD1222 COVID-19 vaccine. Source: peripheral blood, taken 28 days after the second AZD1222 dose. The V call is TRBV3-1 (or the pseudogene TRBV3-2), the J call TRBJ2-3; 14 bases agree with TRBD2. CDR3 amino acids: CASSQGLAGVLDTQYF. The CDR3 DNA sequence: TGTGCCAGCAGCCAGGGACTAGCGGGAGTGTTAGATACGCAGTATTTT.